Following are 13 T cell receptor beta chains from one sample sequenced in a study of vaccination effects on CD4 cells after COVID-19. Antigen-specific CD4+ T cell clonotypes were called by their expansion after viral peptide-pool culture in ViraFEST. Upon completion of 10 to 11 days in culture, CD4+ T cells were isolated. Vaccine administered to participants consisted of two doses of either BNT162b2 or mRNA-1273. The assay was immunoSEQ multiplex PCR, and TCRdb's table has in-frame clones only and misses some. Of 24,000 or so clones listed, around 70% are singletons. These receptors have no identified antigens. Specimen: CD4+ T cells from PBMCs cultured with SARS-CoV-2 spike peptides, collected after COVID-19 vaccination. The receptors here all came from a human donor who received a COVID-19 vaccine.

The rearrangement joins TRBV7-9 to TRBJ1-2; tentative D call: TRBD1 (6 bases). V lost 5 bases to trimming and J lost 5 bases, with 15 bases between them. Germline CDR1 reads SEHNR; CDR2 reads FQNEAQ (reference sequence). This CDR3 has 14 amino acids. The CDR3 bases are TGTGCCAGCAGCGCCCAACAGGGCTATTATGGCTACACCTTC. The encoded protein is CASSAQQGYYGYTF.

The J gene is TRBJ1-5, the V gene TRBV4-1; no firm D call. Germline V gene lookup returns CDR1 MGHRA and CDR2 YSYEKL. The CDR3 sequence is 14 residues long. Trimming stripped 1 base from V and 0 bases from J, with 4 bases between. The CDR3 region is CASSQAPSNQPQHF. The CDR3 bases are TGCGCCAGCAGCCAAGCGCCTAGCAATCAGCCCCAGCATTTT.

The CDR3 DNA reads TGTGCCAGCAGCGCTCGTACAGATACGCAGTATTTT. Its protein product is CASSARTDTQYF. The V gene is TRBV11-2, the J gene TRBJ2-3; no clear D. There are 12 residues in the CDR3. Germline lookup yields CDR1 SGHAT and CDR2 FQNNGV. V was clipped by 5 bases and J by 3 bases, with 6 bases between them.

The genes are TRBV20-1 and TRBJ2-2; 9 positions agree with TRBD1. Germline assignment: CDR1 DFQATT and CDR2 SNEGSKA (reference sequence). The junction had 8 bases not matched to a gene; V was cut back by 3 bases and J by 3 bases. The CDR3 is 16 amino acids. The CDR3 protein is CSASEQGALHTGELFF. CDR3 in DNA: TGCAGTGCTAGTGAACAGGGGGCGCTTCACACCGGGGAGCTGTTTTTT.

This chain uses TRBV15 with TRBJ2-7; the D is unclear. V was shortened by 2 bases and J by 7 bases, with 12 bases between the two germline ends. The CDR3 has 13 amino acids. Germline CDR1 is LNHNV and CDR2 is YYDKDF (reference sequence). CDR3 protein: CATSRNLLDEQYF. CDR3 coding DNA: TGTGCCACCAGCAGAAATCTTTTAGATGAGCAGTACTTC.

The chain couples TRBV19 to TRBJ1-2; TRBD1 matches at 8 bases. The CDR3 sequence is 15 residues long. The ends lost 8 bases at V and 0 bases at J; junction bases unmatched: 8. Per germline, CDR1 LNHDA and CDR2 SQIVND (reference sequence). Here the CDR3 reads CASHMGQDSNYGYTF. For the CDR3, the DNA is TGTGCCAGTCATATGGGACAGGACTCTAACTATGGCTACACCTTC. The full variable domain, in which reference TRBV19 and TRBJ1-2 provide the parts outside the CDR3, is DGGITQSPKYLFRKEGQNVTLSCEQNLNHDAMYWYRQDPGQGLRLIYYSQIVNDFQKGDIAEGYSVSREKKESFPLTVTSAQKNPTAFYLCASHMGQDSNYGYTFGSGTRLTVV.

J is TRBJ2-5 and V is TRBV4-1; D possibly corresponds to TRBD2 (6 bases). Germline V gene sequence: CDR1 MGHRA, CDR2 YSYEKL. Trimming shortened V by 0 bases and J by 3 bases, and 8 bases separated the two germline ends. The CDR3 length is 14 residues. CDR3 DNA: TGCGCCAGCAGCCAAGACTCGGGGGAAGAGACCCAGTACTTC. It encodes CASSQDSGEETQYF.

The chain combines TRBV4-1 with TRBJ2-5; 10 bases are shared with TRBD1. Germline V gene sequence: CDR1 MGHRA, CDR2 YSYEKL. CDR3 length equals 14 residues. Trimming removed 4 bases from V and 5 bases from J; junction bases left unmatched: 4. This CDR3 is CASSPGQGTETQYF. The CDR3 DNA reads TGCGCCAGCAGCCCGGGACAGGGGACGGAGACCCAGTACTTC.

The chain employs TRBV5-1 and TRBJ2-7, with 7 bases identical to TRBD1. The CDR3 is made up of 14 amino acids. Germline lookup yields CDR1 SGHRS and CDR2 YFSETQ. J gave up 3 bases and V 3 bases, and 6 bases lay outside the gene matches. The CDR3 nucleotides are TGCGCCAGCAGCTCACAGGGGACCCGCTACGAGCAGTACTTC. Translated, it gives CASSSQGTRYEQYF.

The V call is TRBV2, the J call TRBJ2-3, with 9 bases fitting TRBD2. This CDR3 region has 16 residues. V shed 7 bases, J shed 3 bases, and the junction held 11 bases outside the gene matches. The V gene's germline CDR1 is SNHLY and CDR2 FYNNEI. CDR3 region: CASTPRAGGRTDTQYF. CDR3 nucleotide sequence: TGTGCCAGCACCCCACGAGCGGGAGGACGAACAGATACGCAGTATTTT.

The rearrangement links TRBV7-9 to TRBJ2-1; 9 bases match TRBD2. V gave up 7 bases and J gave up 7 bases; unmatched junction bases: 8. This CDR3 is 14 amino acids long. CDR1 is SEHNR and CDR2 is FQNEAQ in the germline V gene (reference sequence). The DNA for the CDR3 is TGTGCCAGCATCGTTAGCGGGAGCCTAAATGAGCAGTTCTTC. It specifies CASIVSGSLNEQFF.

This clone has just a few counts. The V and J genes are TRBV24-1 and TRBJ1-2; weak D call: TRBD1 (5 bases). Per germline, CDR1 KGHDR and CDR2 SFDVKD. The CDR3 consists of 16 residues. With 1 base removed from V and 2 bases from J, the gap between germline ends came to 13 bases. For the CDR3, the DNA is TGTGCCACCAGTGATTTAAATGGGGCGGGGAACTATGGCTACACCTTC. It specifies CATSDLNGAGNYGYTF.

V gene TRBV2 combines with J gene TRBJ1-2; D unresolved. V shed 6 bases and J shed 3 bases, with 8 bases lying between them. This CDR3 has 12 amino acids. In germline, CDR1 is SNHLY, CDR2 FYNNEI. Here the CDR3 DNA reads TGTGCCAGCAGAAGGGAGGACTATGGCTACACCTTC. This sequence encodes CASRREDYGYTF.